The TCR beta chain described here comes from a study of blood T cells in healthy people across ages. The study's findings and limits: Unsorted PBMC material precluded a definitive naive versus antigen-experienced comparison.

The use of a sample-barcoded 5' primer and a J-beta primer mix characterized a second PCR of roughly 7 to 11 cycles. One entry per CDR3 protein results from TCRdb running MiXCR on the 5' RACE reads. The data contain about 1,500,000 distinct CDR3 sequences, about 43% of them singletons. The authors isolated at least 7 million PBMCs per sample. Per sample, extraction of total RNA gave at least 6 micrograms in every case. This clonotype was observed a few times. Its antigen remains unidentified. Germline CDR1 is SGHRS and CDR2 is YFSETQ. This CDR3 is 12 amino acids long. Trimming took 4 bases from V and 11 from J; bases not matched to a gene: 9.

This TCR derives from a woman aged 18-30 years in good health. Sequencing was carried out using blood. V and J are TRBV5-1 and TRBJ2-7; TRBD1 aligns across 7 bases. The CDR3 loop reads CASSHETGTEYF. The CDR3 nucleotides are TGCGCCAGCAGCCATGAGACCGGGACAGAGTACTTC.